The table lists the clone carrying this T cell receptor beta chain with a few counts. Its antigen is not identified. One entry per CDR3 protein, called by TCRdb with MiXCR from the 5' RACE reads. The sample consists of about 540,000 distinct CDR3 sequences, about 13% of them appearing once. The germline V gene encodes CDR1 SGHTA and CDR2 FQGNSA. Trimming stripped 6 bases from V and 5 bases from J, with 13 bases between. The CDR3 contains 13 residues. This specimen belongs to a study of CD8 T cells in ankylosing spondylitis. Notes on the study in general: Previously reported in reactive arthritis synovial fluid and blood were some of the motif variants. The study identified a TCR beta motif of several highly homologous variants that appeared characteristic of ankylosing spondylitis blood.

The gene calls are TRBV7-2 and TRBJ2-5; the D gene is possibly TRBD2 (6 bases). Sequencing was performed on blood, either unsorted or a sorted T cell fraction (not recorded which). This TCR was recovered from a male donor with ankylosing spondylitis. CDR3 nucleotides: TGTGCCAGCAGGGTGGGAGGTTTGGAGACCCAGTACTTC. This encodes CASRVGGLETQYF.